This T cell receptor (beta chain) originates from a study of CD8+CD57+ T cells in acquired aplastic anemia. Across the whole study: Sorted CD4+ and CD8+ cells yielded around 3.2 ug of DNA on average.

In this sample, this clonotype turned up a few times. Its cognate antigen is unknown. Flow cytometry had shown expanded CD8+CD57+ cells in the patients chosen for sequencing. Each of the patients presented with severe acquired aplastic anemia. V gave up 6 bases and J gave up 7 bases, with 21 bases separating them. The germline V gene encodes CDR1 DFQATT and CDR2 SNEGSKA (reference sequence). The CDR3 has 14 residues. Regarding the study as a whole: Around 30 was the count of CD8+ CDR3 sequences that patients shared with controls.

Using genomic DNA as the template, TCR beta VDJ and CDR3 profiling was carried out. Using its own MiXCR run on the reads, TCRdb lists one record per CDR3 protein. The sample includes about 180,000 distinct CDR3 sequences, about 45% seen only once; the top ten take 1.1%. The source is a human donor with aplastic anemia. Material: sorted CD4+, CD8+, or CD8+CD57+ T cells (not recorded which) from PBMCs. V is TRBV20-1 and J is TRBJ2-5; weak D call: TRBD1 (5 bases). This CDR3 reads CSASSSDQRGTQYF. CDR3 DNA: TGCAGTGCCAGCAGCTCGGACCAAAGGGGGACCCAGTACTTC.